These 19 T cell receptor beta chains originate from one sample sequenced in a study of cytomegalovirus exposure and HLA in healthy donors. The PCR ran on 60 Vbeta and 13 Jbeta primers. This table comes from immunoSEQ multiplex PCR, and its TCRdb copy is limited to in-frame clones, with some not included. The sample has about 200,000 clones, around 83% seen once; the top ten hold about 1.4%. The specimen sequenced was PBMCs. These receptors all stem from a girl aged 5 to 17 in good health and CMV-seronegative.

This sequence joins TRBV2 and TRBJ2-1; D possibly corresponds to TRBD1 (5 bases). The length of the CDR3 is 13 residues. Trimming cost V 5 bases and J 12 bases, with 17 bases left between them. Looked up from germline, CDR1 is SNHLY and CDR2 is FYNNEI. The CDR3: CASSTLGDSVQFF. CDR3 DNA: TGTGCCAGCAGTACACTCGGCGACAGCGTGCAGTTCTTC.

This rearrangement joins TRBV27 to TRBJ2-1; possible D gene TRBD1, 5 bases. CDR1 and CDR2 (germline): MNHEY, SMNVEV (reference sequence). V gave up 2 bases and J gave up 6 bases, with 14 bases separating them. The CDR3 runs to 15 residues. The DNA of the CDR3 is TGTGCCAGCAGTTTAAGGCAGGGCGTCCGCAATGAGCAGTTCTTC. It translates to CASSLRQGVRNEQFF.

This rearrangement joins TRBV9 to TRBJ1-6; 9 bases align to TRBD1. The V gene's germline CDR1 is SGDLS and CDR2 YYNGEE. Unmatched junction bases numbered 9, after V lost 3 bases and J lost 5 bases. The CDR3 contains 17 residues. CDR3 sequence reads: CASSDRTGVGHNSPLHF. The CDR3 DNA is TGTGCCAGCAGCGACCGGACAGGGGTTGGACATAATTCACCCCTCCACTTT.

V is TRBV20-1 and J is TRBJ1-2; 7 positions agree with TRBD1. This CDR3 is 11 amino acids long. CDR1 is DFQATT, CDR2 SNEGSKA, per germline (reference sequence). V was pared by 5 bases and J by 9 bases, with 6 bases of the junction left unmatched. The CDR3 nucleotides read TGCAGTGCTGGGAAGACAGGGAGCTACACCTTC. It specifies CSAGKTGSYTF.

The chain couples TRBV30 to TRBJ2-7; D not certain. Trimming shortened V by 0 bases and J by 5 bases, and 14 bases separated the two germline ends. CDR1 GTSNPN and CDR2 SVGIG come from the germline V gene (reference sequence). The CDR3 has 14 residues. CDR3 in amino acids: CAWSVLQPGNEQYF. CDR3 DNA sequence: TGTGCCTGGAGTGTACTTCAACCAGGCAACGAGCAGTACTTC.

The chain combines TRBV30 with TRBJ2-7; a weak D match, TRBD1 (5 bases). In germline, CDR1 is GTSNPN, CDR2 SVGIG (reference sequence). CDR3 size: 18 residues. The ends were cut back, 0 bases at V and 0 bases at J, with 21 bases in the middle. The CDR3 coding sequence is TGTGCCTGGAGTGTACCCCCAAACAGGCCCCTGGCCTCCTACGAGCAGTACTTC. Translated, it gives CAWSVPPNRPLASYEQYF.

The chain has TRBV7-8 and TRBJ2-1; TRBD2 matches 10 bases. The CDR3 runs to 15 residues. Germline CDR1 SGHVS, CDR2 FQNEAQ. Germline trimming cut 6 bases from V and 8 bases from J; bases unmatched to any gene: 10. As DNA, the CDR3 is TGTGCCAGCAGTCAAAGCGGGGGGGCCTTATATGAGCAGTTCTTC. This encodes CASSQSGGALYEQFF.

This chain connects TRBV9 to TRBJ1-1; TRBD1 matches 7 bases. Trimming removed 0 bases from V and 3 bases from J; junction bases left unmatched: 5. CDR1 SGDLS and CDR2 YYNGEE come from the germline V gene. The CDR3 contains 15 residues. CDR3 bases: TGTGCCAGCAGCGTAGGTGCAGGGGGGCACACTGAAGCTTTCTTT. This translates into CASSVGAGGHTEAFF.

The chain has TRBV6-1 and TRBJ2-6; D is undetermined. CDR3 length: 17 residues. Per the germline V gene, CDR1 is MNHNS and CDR2 is SASEGT. The V end was cut by 2 bases, the J end by 0 bases, with 11 bases between. CDR3 sequence: CASSEYLVSSGANVLTF. The CDR3 DNA follows: TGTGCCAGCAGTGAATATCTGGTTAGCTCTGGGGCCAACGTCCTGACTTTC.

The chain employs TRBV30 and TRBJ1-6; 7 bases agree with TRBD1. Germline trimming cut 0 bases from V and 11 bases from J; bases unmatched to any gene: 10. Per germline, CDR1 GTSNPN and CDR2 SVGIG (reference sequence). The CDR3 consists of 15 residues. The chain's CDR3 is CAWSVPGQAWTPLHF. The DNA for the CDR3 is TGTGCCTGGAGTGTACCAGGACAGGCATGGACACCCCTCCACTTT. The entire variable domain, with the rest obtained from reference TRBV30 and TRBJ1-6, is as follows: SQTIHQWPATLVQPVGSPLSLECTVEGTSNPNLYWYRQAAGRGLQLLFYSVGIGQISSEVPQNLSASRPQDRQFILSSKKLLLSDSGFYLCAWSVPGQAWTPLHFGNGTRLTVT.

The rearrangement uses TRBV29-1 and TRBJ2-1; TRBD1 matches at 9 bases. CDR1 and CDR2 from the germline V gene are SQVTM and ANQGSEA. The trim removed 3 bases at V and 7 bases at J, leaving 10 bases unmatched. This CDR3 has 15 amino acids. CDR3 bases: TGCAGCGTTGACCGAACAGGGGGCCTGGGGAATGAGCAGTTCTTC. Translated: CSVDRTGGLGNEQFF.

In regard to this clone: Other DNA sequences of this sample code for an identical CDR3. This chain links TRBV28 with TRBJ1-2; D remains ambiguous. The CDR3 sequence is 12 residues long. V dropped 4 bases and J dropped 2 bases, with 5 bases sitting between them. From germline, CDR1 is MDHEN and CDR2 SYDVKM. The CDR3 reads CASSSGNYGYTF. CDR3 bases: TGTGCCAGCAGTTCCGGGAACTATGGCTACACCTTC.

V is TRBV19 and J is TRBJ1-1; the D is unclear. Germline assignment: CDR1 LNHDA and CDR2 SQIVND (reference sequence). The V gene lost 4 bases and the J gene lost 0 bases, with 12 bases spanning the gap. The CDR3 spans 15 residues. CDR3 sequence: CASSTSQLMNTEAFF. For the CDR3, the DNA is TGTGCCAGTAGTACCTCGCAACTAATGAACACTGAAGCTTTCTTT. The full variable domain, with the rest looked up from reference TRBV19 and TRBJ1-1, is DGGITQSPKYLFRKEGQNVTLSCEQNLNHDAMYWYRQDPGQGLRLIYYSQIVNDFQKGDIAEGYSVSREKKESFPLTVTSAQKNPTAFYLCASSTSQLMNTEAFFGQGTRLTVV.

This clone appeared once. J is TRBJ2-5 and V is TRBV5-1, with D tentatively TRBD2 (6 bases). V was trimmed by 3 bases and J by 2 bases, leaving 20 bases between them. The CDR3 has 17 amino acids. The V gene's germline CDR1 is SGHRS and CDR2 YFSETQ. In DNA, the CDR3 is TGCGCCAGCAGCTCCCCCTTCGCGGGAAAGAGACAAGAGACCCAGTACTTC. Its protein is CASSSPFAGKRQETQYF.

This CDR3 reads CASSPPGRLISGAGYTF. DNA for the CDR3: TGTGCCAGCTCACCACCCGGCAGGTTAATTAGCGGTGCCGGCTACACCTTC. This chain links TRBV18 with TRBJ1-2; D unresolved. The CDR3 totals 17 residues. Germline V gene data show CDR1 as KGHSH and CDR2 as LQKENI. The V end was cut by 0 bases, the J end by 8 bases, with 22 bases between.

V usage is TRBV19 and J usage is TRBJ2-2, with 7 bases matching TRBD1. J gave up 5 bases and V 6 bases, and 6 bases lay outside the gene matches. The CDR3 loop spans 14 amino acids. Germline values: CDR1 LNHDA, CDR2 SQIVND (reference sequence). The CDR3 spells CASSGTVGTGELFF. In nucleotides, the CDR3 is TGTGCCAGTAGCGGGACAGTCGGAACCGGGGAGCTGTTTTTT.

This clone appeared once. This chain joins TRBV18 and TRBJ2-7; D gene uncertain. Germline values: CDR1 KGHSH, CDR2 LQKENI. This CDR3 spans 14 amino acids. V gave up 3 bases and J gave up 6 bases, with 15 bases separating them. The CDR3 is CASSPYDITGEQYF. The CDR3 DNA sequence: TGTGCCAGCTCACCCTACGACATCACCGGCGAGCAGTACTTC.

J is TRBJ1-2 and V is TRBV4-1, with D possibly being TRBD1 (5 bases). Germline CDR1 reads MGHRA; CDR2 reads YSYEKL. Trimming removed 1 base from V and 0 bases from J, with 15 bases in between. The CDR3 loop spans 17 amino acids. The CDR3 bases are TGCGCCAGCAGCCAAGGGAGTGGGCAGGGTTCTAACTATGGCTACACCTTC. Translated: CASSQGSGQGSNYGYTF.

The CDR3 DNA sequence: TGCGCCAGCAGCTTTGGAGGGAGGTTAGACACTGAAGCTTTCTTT. Its protein product is CASSFGGRLDTEAFF. The chain combines TRBV5-1 with TRBJ1-1; the D is unclear. Germline-derived CDR1 and CDR2 are SGHRS and YFSETQ. Trimming shortened V by 2 bases and J by 3 bases, and 14 bases separated the two germline ends. CDR3 length equals 15 residues.